The clone carrying this T cell receptor (beta chain) appeared many times. Antigen specificity is unknown. The source material, RNA transcripts, was used to amplify TCR beta CDR3 regions. HTBI primers were the set used in a first-round RT-PCR of the TCR CDR3. TCRdb used MiXCR to reprocess the multiplex PCR reads, holding one entry per CDR3 protein. The sample shows roughly 400,000 distinct CDR3 sequences, around 15% of them seen only once. This entry comes from a study of T cells in Graves' hyperthyroidism and ophthalmopathy. Exclusion of a patient resulted from uncontrolled infection, other autoimmune disease, pregnancy or lactation. An approximately 9.8 ml volume of fresh peripheral blood provided the PBMCs. Study outcomes and limitations: Most thyroid clonotypes expanded above 0.001 were also detected in blood.

What was sequenced was blood. This receptor was identified in a man in his fifties with Graves' ophthalmopathy.

CDR3 amino acids: CASSYGGAGVQKYNEQFF. For the CDR3, the DNA is TGTGCCAGCAGTTATGGGGGAGCGGGAGTCCAGAAGTACAATGAGCAGTTCTTC. The rearrangement uses TRBV6-9 and TRBJ2-1, with TRBD2 matching 8 bases. CDR1 is MNHGY, CDR2 SVAAGI, per germline. The CDR3 has 18 amino acids. Trimming took 2 bases from V and 4 from J; bases not matched to a gene: 13.